This T cell receptor (beta chain) was obtained from a study of quantifying T cell responses using KT2 cells. As for the study in general: TCR alpha and beta constant-region primers primed reverse transcription of RNA.

CDR1 SQVTM and CDR2 ANQGSEA come from the germline V gene. The CDR3 is 13 residues long. J gave up 2 bases and V 7 bases, and 4 bases lay outside the gene matches. Each cDNA got a UMI-containing oligo ligated at its 3' end. An equimolar mix of RC1.1 and RC1.2 primed the beta chain across TRBC1 and TRBC2. From the UMI-ligation and nested PCR reads, TCRdb called clonotypes with MiXCR, one entry per CDR3 protein. The sample has 40,000 to 60,000 distinct CDR3 sequences; 9.5% to 13% are singletons. KT2, a clone with a known TCR, was spiked into unfractionated PBMC. Study findings and constraints: KT2 sequence counts showed saturation when very many KT2 cells were spiked in.

About this clonotype: What it recognizes is unknown.

The V call is TRBV29-1, the J call TRBJ1-3; 8 bases are shared with TRBD1. The sequenced sample was PBMCs spiked with cells of the T cell clone KT2. The receptor comes from a human donor. CDR3 in DNA: TGCAGCGCCATGACAGGGGCTGGAAACACCATATATTTT. It codes for CSAMTGAGNTIYF. Variable domain in full (rest from reference TRBV29-1 and TRBJ1-3): SAVISQKPSRDICQRGTSLTIQCQVDSQVTMMFWYRQQPGQSLTLIATANQGSEATYESGFVIDKFPISRPNLTFSTLTVSNMSPEDSSIYLCSAMTGAGNTIYFGEGSWLTVV.